This note documents a single TCR beta chain sequence. The sample comes from a study of blood T cell repertoires in COVID-19. CDR1 is SGHTA and CDR2 is FQGTGA in the germline V gene. V lost 5 bases, J lost 2 bases, and 12 bases lay in between. The CDR3 sequence is 14 residues long. Clones were read by immunoSEQ multiplex PCR, and TCRdb kept only the in-frame ones, dropping some. The sample consists of roughly 250,000 clones, around 82% of them appearing once. The chain recombines TRBV7-3 with TRBJ1-1; the D gene is possibly TRBD1 (6 bases). Sequenced: peripheral blood. The source of this sequence is a human donor with COVID-19, enrolled during active disease. The donor label of this sample is uncertain. CDR3 amino acids: CASSQGQINTEAFF. CDR3 nucleotide sequence: TGTGCCAGCAGCCAAGGACAGATAAACACTGAAGCTTTCTTT. Variable domain in full (rest from reference TRBV7-3 and TRBJ1-1): GAGVSQTPSNKVTEKGKYVELRCDPISGHTALYWYRQSLGQGPEFLIYFQGTGAADDSGLPNDRFFAVRPEGSVSTLKIQRTERGDSAVYLCASSQGQINTEAFFGQGTRLTVV.